This T cell receptor (beta chain) appears in the sequencing data of a study of radiation and T cells in renal cell carcinoma (dated by TCRdb to the early 2020s). For context, the study as a whole: The samples were obtained from a clinical trial, where primary renal cell carcinomas were treated with 15 Gy stereotactic body radiation therapy and then removed by nephrectomy 4 weeks afterward. A total of 50 to 55 samples underwent TCR beta sequencing, made up of approximately 26 tumors and about 27 peripheral blood samples. In the approximately 58 samples combined, around 3.7 million unique CDR3 nucleotide sequences were found, encoding 2.5 million or so unique CDR3 amino acid sequences. Study-wide findings and limitations: No pretreatment tumor biopsies were available, so the baseline intratumoral presence of clonotypes could not be determined. An increase in top tumor clonotypes in blood was observed from baseline to 2 weeks post-radiation, followed by contraction by 4 weeks, which was taken to suggest transient expansion of tumor-resident clones. Changes in the blood repertoire were not tracked past 4 weeks after treatment. The single-armed trial design could not address effects of radiation dose or scheduling on the TCR repertoire.

Ends trimmed: V by 4 bases, J by 6 bases; bases unmatched to a gene: 12. From the germline V gene, CDR1 is MGHDK and CDR2 is SYGVNS. CDR3 length: 16 amino acids, cysteine to phenylalanine. Just the 48-base CDR3 DNA is kept, in frame starting at base 1. In the case of this clone: No antigen is known for it. Base qualities are not recorded, but no much larger clone differs from it by a single base.

Following the manufacturer's recommendations, the immunoSEQ kit was used to generate TCR beta libraries from genomic DNA. To prepare the libraries, a first multiplex PCR with proprietary primers was run, followed by a second PCR that added unique barcodes, and a bead cleanup was done after each round. Each sample batch included a kit-provided positive control reaction and a negative control reaction. The final libraries were assessed on an Agilent 4200 TapeStation D1000 ScreenTape, pooled by volume, and quantified by qPCR. An Illumina NextSeq500 fitted with a MidOutput 150-cycle cartridge performed the sequencing, running 156 Read1 cycles and 15 Index1 cycles with the kit's custom primers. The pooled library was loaded at approximately 1 pM, with a roughly 18% PhiX control spiked in. As for the original processing: The vendor-processed data were analyzed in R, and a clonotype was defined as all T cells that share the same CDR3 nucleotide sequence. In the clone abundance analyses, frequencies in each sample were normalized to that sample's 10,000 most abundant clones. Before analysis, public T cell clones were removed, and these numbered fewer than six per sample on average. Tumor-enriched and baseline blood-enriched clonotypes were defined by at least a 32-fold difference in abundance between compartments. A beta-binomial differential abundance model was applied to find clonotypes that expanded or contracted between blood time points. Tumor-blood repertoire similarity was measured with the Baroni-Urbani and Buser coefficient, and groups were compared using two-tailed Wilcoxon tests in R. This immuneACCESS table, as held by TCRdb, lists in-frame sequences with V and J called but not all clones. Of the missing ones, under half trace to an unresolved V gene in checked studies; the others have no known cause. V, J and clone size are those of that table, while D and trimming were read from the DNA. The sample records more than 150,000 clones, 87% of which are singletons. In total, the top ten clones hold approximately 12% of the sample.

This specimen's time point label, per the study, means: blood 2 weeks post-SBRT. The treatment or condition label corresponds to: 15 Gy SBRT to primary tumor, nephrectomy 4 weeks later. To track tumor-enriched clonotypes, serial peripheral blood was sampled from radiation-treated patients at baseline and at 2 weeks and 4 weeks after SBRT. All patients had renal cell carcinoma with clear cell pathology. The QIAamp DNA Blood Mini Kit (Qiagen) was used to prepare genomic DNA for TCR sequencing. Samples were included in the analyses only if all quality control checks were passed. The rearranged segments are TRBV25-1 and TRBJ2-5, and TRBD1 aligns with 9 junction nucleotides. The sample here was blood, taken from a patient whose treatment included radiotherapy and nephrectomy. This TCR came from a woman in her fifties or sixties with renal cell carcinoma. This receptor carries the CDR3 CASSGDFTGGEQTQYF. At the DNA level, the sequence is TGTGCCAGCAGTGGCGACTTTACAGGGGGCGAACAGACCCAGTACTTC.